The next 7 T cell receptor beta chains were all read from a single sample in a study of blood T cells in healthy people across ages. PCR was performed a second time for about 6 to 12 cycles using a sample-barcoded 5' primer and a J-beta primer mix. TCRdb redid the calling of the 5' RACE reads with MiXCR, one entry per CDR3 protein. Counted here are hundreds of thousands of distinct CDR3 sequences, roughly three fifths occurring once; the ten biggest clones make up over 30%. The sequenced sample consisted of blood. These TCRs come from a man aged 55-75 years in good health.

The chain employs TRBV20-1 and TRBJ1-1, with D perhaps matching TRBD1 (5 bases). CDR3 length: 13 residues. Looked up from germline, CDR1 is DFQATT and CDR2 is SNEGSKA (reference sequence). Trimming cost V 5 bases and J 2 bases, with 12 bases left between them. The CDR3 reads CSAAGGPNTEAFF. CDR3 coding DNA: TGCAGTGCTGCGGGGGGACCAAACACTGAAGCTTTCTTT.

The chain carries TRBV20-1 and TRBJ2-7; TRBD1 might be the D (6 bases). Germline V gene lookup returns CDR1 DFQATT and CDR2 SNEGSKA (reference sequence). The V gene lost 3 bases and the J gene lost 0 bases, with 9 bases spanning the gap. CDR3 length: 13 residues. The CDR3 region is CSARGDNSYEQYF. CDR3 DNA sequence: TGCAGTGCTAGGGGGGACAACTCCTACGAGCAGTACTTC.

V and J are TRBV10-3 and TRBJ2-5, with 10 bases matching TRBD1. The CDR3 is 13 amino acids. J was trimmed by 5 bases and V by 6 bases; bases with no gene match: 3. The germline V gene has CDR1 ENHRY and CDR2 SYGVKD. CDR3 nucleotides: TGTGCCATCAGCGACAGGGGGCCCGAGACCCAGTACTTC. Translation gives CAISDRGPETQYF.

The genes are TRBV20-1 and TRBJ2-7; 9 bases match TRBD1. The V gene's germline CDR1 is DFQATT and CDR2 SNEGSKA (reference sequence). The trim removed 6 bases at V and 1 base at J, leaving 7 bases unmatched. CDR3 length: 14 residues. The CDR3 sequence is CSAGVTGGSYEQYF. The CDR3 coding sequence is TGCAGTGCGGGAGTGACAGGGGGGTCCTACGAGCAGTACTTC.

The chain uses TRBV7-9 and TRBJ2-7; D is possibly TRBD2 (5 bases). Germline CDR1 SEHNR, CDR2 FQNEAQ (reference sequence). V was trimmed by 3 bases and J by 3 bases, leaving 12 bases between them. CDR3 length: 14 residues. The chain's CDR3 is CASSFGVRGYEQYF. The CDR3 DNA reads TGTGCCAGCAGCTTCGGGGTTCGGGGCTACGAGCAGTACTTC.

This clonotype appeared a few times. The chain employs TRBV20-1 and TRBJ2-3; D remains unclear. V was shortened by 6 bases and J by 4 bases, with 20 bases between the two germline ends. CDR1 and CDR2 from the germline V gene are DFQATT and SNEGSKA (reference sequence). The CDR3 has 15 residues. Here the CDR3 DNA reads TGCAGTGCAACTATGGGGTTCAGTTTCGCAGATACGCAGTATTTT. Encoded protein: CSATMGFSFADTQYF.

This sequence joins TRBV7-2 and TRBJ1-5; D perhaps matches TRBD1 (6 bases). Trimming left V 1 base short and J 5 bases short, with 9 bases between. Germline V gives CDR1 SGHTA, CDR2 FQGNSA. The CDR3 covers 14 residues. The CDR3 loop reads CASSLDGGHQPQHF. For the CDR3, the DNA is TGTGCCAGCAGCTTAGACGGGGGGCATCAGCCCCAGCATTTT.